A single sample is the source of the 20 T cell receptor beta chains below, sequenced in a study of blood T cell repertoires in COVID-19. Measured with immunoSEQ multiplex PCR; TCRdb has only the in-frame clones, and not every one. The table has roughly 280,000 clones, 88% seen once. Material: PBMCs or T cells enriched from blood (not recorded which). Receptors originate from a woman aged 45-60 years who had recovered from COVID-19.

This chain links TRBV6-5 with TRBJ2-2; unclear D gene. The V and J ends lost 6 bases and 6 bases respectively, with 5 bases between them. Looked up from germline, CDR1 is MNHEY and CDR2 is SVGAGI. CDR3 length equals 11 residues. CDR3 in amino acids: CASRQSGELFF. The CDR3 coding sequence is TGTGCCAGCAGACAATCCGGGGAGCTGTTTTTT.

In regard to this clone: No DNA is shown, since the ends of the CDR3 on it are uncertain; the CDR3 is the one TCRdb lists. V and J are TRBV9 and TRBJ2-5; the table's D call of TRBD2 was not tested on the DNA. The CDR3 sequence runs 22 residues, both termini included. In germline, CDR1 is SGDLS, CDR2 YYNGEE. CDR3 loop: CASSVGRDQETQYFGPAETQYF.

The rearrangement links TRBV6-5 to TRBJ1-4; D is perhaps TRBD1 (6 bases). V shed 2 bases and J shed 8 bases, with 15 bases lying between them. CDR1 MNHEY and CDR2 SVGAGI come from the germline V gene. The CDR3 sequence is 15 residues long. The CDR3 sequence: CASSYAPGTLEKLFF. The CDR3 DNA reads TGTGCCAGCAGTTACGCTCCGGGGACATTAGAAAAACTGTTTTTT.

This clone was picked up one time. The rearrangement links TRBV27 to TRBJ1-6, with a tentative D call TRBD1 (5 bases). V was trimmed by 8 bases and J by 1 base, leaving 6 bases between them. The length of the CDR3 is 13 residues. The germline V gene has CDR1 MNHEY and CDR2 SMNVEV (reference sequence). Written as DNA, the CDR3 is TGTGCCAGCGGGGGGTCCTATAATTCACCCCTCCACTTT. Translation: CASGGSYNSPLHF.

The CDR3 region has the DNA TGTGCCAGCAGTTCCTACACGGGTAACCAAGAGACCCAGTACTTC. It yields the protein CASSSYTGNQETQYF. The rearrangement links TRBV28 to TRBJ2-5, with D hard to call. Per germline, CDR1 MDHEN and CDR2 SYDVKM. This CDR3 is built from 15 residues. V lost 4 bases to trimming and J lost 0 bases, with 12 bases between them.

This sequence joins TRBV7-9 and TRBJ1-3, with a weak D call TRBD1 (6 bases). The CDR3 consists of 14 residues. V shed 1 base and J shed 4 bases, with 8 bases lying between them. Germline values: CDR1 SEHNR, CDR2 FQNEAQ (reference sequence). The CDR3 bases are TGTGCCAGCAGCTTAGGAGGACAGGGAAACACCATATATTTT. Residues: CASSLGGQGNTIYF.

The chain couples TRBV7-9 to TRBJ1-5, with D unresolved. The V and J ends lost 3 bases and 1 base respectively, with 16 bases between them. This CDR3 is 17 amino acids long. Per germline, CDR1 SEHNR and CDR2 FQNEAQ (reference sequence). The CDR3 protein is CASSFGGSLQSNQPQHF. CDR3 DNA: TGTGCCAGCAGCTTCGGCGGGAGTCTCCAGAGCAATCAGCCCCAGCATTTT. The full variable domain, completed using reference TRBV7-9 and TRBJ1-5, is DTGVSQNPRHKITKRGQNVTFRCDPISEHNRLYWYRQTLGQGPEFLTYFQNEAQLEKSRLLSDRFSAERPKGSFSTLEIQRTEQGDSAMYLCASSFGGSLQSNQPQHFGDGTRLSIL.

This chain uses TRBV6-5 with TRBJ2-2; 11 nucleotides agree with TRBD1. CDR1 and CDR2 from the germline V gene are MNHEY and SVGAGI. V lost 6 bases, J lost 3 bases, and 3 bases stayed unmatched. The length of the CDR3 is 15 residues. The CDR3 protein is CASSKDRGHTGELFF. CDR3 DNA: TGTGCCAGCAGCAAGGACAGGGGGCACACCGGGGAGCTGTTTTTT.

This chain joins TRBV9 and TRBJ2-2; 9 nucleotides match TRBD2. The J segment lost 6 bases and the V segment lost 7 bases, leaving 19 bases of the junction unmatched. CDR1 and CDR2 (germline): SGDLS, YYNGEE. The CDR3 has 18 amino acids. DNA of the CDR3: TGTGCCAGCTCACACCCACTAGCGTCCGCGGGAGGGTCCGGGGAGCTGTTTTTT. Translated: CASSHPLASAGGSGELFF.

The V and J genes are TRBV6-6 and TRBJ2-1; TRBD2 agrees at 7 bases. The CDR3 covers 16 residues. CDR1 and CDR2 from the germline V gene are MNHNY and SVGAGI (reference sequence). V was pared by 2 bases and J by 3 bases, with 7 bases of the junction left unmatched. CDR3 bases: TGTGCCAGCAGTTACACAGCCGGGACTAACTACAATGAGCAGTTCTTC. Protein: CASSYTAGTNYNEQFF.

The rearrangement links TRBV5-1 to TRBJ1-1; perhaps TRBD1 as D (6 bases). The CDR3 loop spans 12 amino acids. V was cut by 6 bases and J by 3 bases, with 9 bases left in between. CDR1 and CDR2 (germline): SGHRS, YFSETQ. The DNA for the CDR3 is TGCGCCAGCAAGGGGGGGGACACTGAAGCTTTCTTT. This gives the protein CASKGGDTEAFF.

The V call is TRBV5-8, the J call TRBJ1-2; D is uncertain. CDR1 is SGHTS and CDR2 is YDEGEE in the germline V gene. The CDR3 runs to 14 residues. Trimming removed 3 bases from V and 5 bases from J, with 14 bases in between. The CDR3 DNA follows: TGTGCCAGCAGCTGGGAGGGCCGACTTTATGGCTACACCTTC. Translation gives CASSWEGRLYGYTF.

This chain joins TRBV10-1 and TRBJ2-1, with 8 positions matching TRBD2. Trimming removed 3 bases from V and 0 bases from J; junction bases left unmatched: 10. Per the germline V gene, CDR1 is WNHNN and CDR2 is SYGVQD (reference sequence). This CDR3 spans 18 amino acids. This chain's CDR3 is CASSDPGGPTSSYNEQFF. CDR3 sequence (DNA): TGCGCCAGCAGTGACCCGGGAGGGCCGACAAGCTCCTACAATGAGCAGTTCTTC.

This clone was picked up one time. This chain's CDR3 is CASSLNIAGGNYNEQFF. The CDR3 region has the DNA TGTGCCAGCAGCTTAAATATAGCGGGAGGGAATTACAATGAGCAGTTCTTC. The chain uses TRBV7-3 and TRBJ2-1, with 11 nucleotides matching TRBD2. The germline V gene encodes CDR1 SGHTA and CDR2 FQGTGA. The J segment lost 4 bases and the V segment lost 1 base, leaving 6 bases of the junction unmatched. This CDR3 has 17 amino acids. Complete variable domain (other parts from reference TRBV7-3 and TRBJ2-1): GAGVSQTPSNKVTEKGKYVELRCDPISGHTALYWYRQSLGQGPEFLIYFQGTGAADDSGLPNDRFFAVRPEGSVSTLKIQRTERGDSAVYLCASSLNIAGGNYNEQFFGPGTRLTVL.

The chain recombines TRBV9 with TRBJ1-3, with TRBD1 matching over 9 bases. Losses at the gene ends were 1 base for V and 4 bases for J; bases not matched to a gene: 6. Germline lookup yields CDR1 SGDLS and CDR2 YYNGEE. The CDR3 totals 16 residues. The CDR3 sequence: CASSVNAQGAGNTIYF. For the CDR3, the DNA is TGTGCCAGCAGCGTAAATGCACAGGGGGCGGGAAACACCATATATTTT.

The genes are TRBV20-1 and TRBJ2-1; TRBD2 matches 10 bases. This CDR3 region has 14 residues. The V segment lost 3 bases and the J segment 3 bases; nucleotides outside the gene matches: 2. Germline V gene data show CDR1 as DFQATT and CDR2 as SNEGSKA (reference sequence). The CDR3 protein is CSASASGSYNEQFF. CDR3 bases: TGCAGTGCTAGTGCTAGCGGGAGCTACAATGAGCAGTTCTTC.

This chain uses TRBV27 with TRBJ1-1, with D tentatively TRBD1 (5 bases). The germline CDR1 and CDR2 sequences are MNHEY and SMNVEV (reference sequence). This CDR3 comprises 14 residues. The V end lost 5 bases, the J end lost 4 bases, and 14 bases lay between the germline ends. CDR3 DNA: TGTGCCAGCAGTGAGCCGGGGAGGGGCACTGAAGCTTTCTTT. This codes for CASSEPGRGTEAFF.

This clone was recorded only once. This chain uses TRBV5-1 with TRBJ2-1; 11 positions match TRBD2. V gave up 2 bases and J gave up 7 bases; unmatched junction bases: 2. CDR1 and CDR2 (germline): SGHRS, YFSETQ. There are 14 residues in the CDR3. The CDR3 DNA sequence: TGCGCCAGCAGCTTCACTAGCGGGAGTAATGAGCAGTTCTTC. This gives the protein CASSFTSGSNEQFF.

CDR3: CASSGPGFSSGGTQPQHF. Written as DNA, the CDR3 is TGTGCCAGCAGTGGCCCGGGGTTCTCTTCGGGGGGCACTCAGCCCCAGCATTTT. The rearrangement joins TRBV25-1 to TRBJ1-5, with a tentative D call TRBD1 (6 bases). The CDR3 spans 18 residues. Trimming removed 4 bases from V and 6 bases from J, with 25 bases in between. Looked up from germline, CDR1 is MGHDK and CDR2 is SYGVNS.

The V and J genes are TRBV11-2 and TRBJ2-5; 11 bases agree with TRBD2. The CDR3 covers 14 residues. V was pared by 5 bases and J by 9 bases, with 8 bases of the junction left unmatched. Germline CDR1 reads SGHAT; CDR2 reads FQNNGV. In DNA form, the CDR3 reads TGTGCCAGCAGCCAGGGACTAGCGGCGTTGGCCCAGTACTTC. It is translated as CASSQGLAALAQYF.